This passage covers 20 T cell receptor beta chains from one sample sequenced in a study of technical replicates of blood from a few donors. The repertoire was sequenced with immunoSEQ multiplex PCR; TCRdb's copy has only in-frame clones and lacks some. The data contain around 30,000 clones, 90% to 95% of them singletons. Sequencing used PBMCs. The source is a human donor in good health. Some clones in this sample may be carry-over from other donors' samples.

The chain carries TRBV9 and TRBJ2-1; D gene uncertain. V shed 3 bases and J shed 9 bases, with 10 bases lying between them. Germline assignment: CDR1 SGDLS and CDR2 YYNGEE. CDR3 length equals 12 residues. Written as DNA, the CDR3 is TGTGCCAGCAGCGCGAGCGAAGGTGAGCAGTTCTTC. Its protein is CASSASEGEQFF.

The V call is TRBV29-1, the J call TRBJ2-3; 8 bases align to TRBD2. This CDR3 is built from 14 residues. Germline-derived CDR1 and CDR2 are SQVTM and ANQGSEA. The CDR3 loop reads CGGAGGLSSDTQYF. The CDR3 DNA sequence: TGCGGGGGGGCGGGAGGTCTCTCCTCAGATACGCAGTATTTT.

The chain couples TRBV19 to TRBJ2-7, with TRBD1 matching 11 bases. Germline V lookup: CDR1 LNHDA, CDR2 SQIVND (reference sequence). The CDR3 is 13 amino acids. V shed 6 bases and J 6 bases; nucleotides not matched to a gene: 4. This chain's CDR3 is CASSWTGGLEQYF. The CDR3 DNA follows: TGTGCCAGTAGCTGGACAGGGGGCCTCGAGCAGTACTTC.

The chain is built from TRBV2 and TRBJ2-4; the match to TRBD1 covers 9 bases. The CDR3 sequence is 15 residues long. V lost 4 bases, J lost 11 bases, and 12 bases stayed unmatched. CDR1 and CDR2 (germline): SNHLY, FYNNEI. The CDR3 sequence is CASSVGTGRKIVQYF. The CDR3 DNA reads TGTGCCAGCAGTGTGGGGACAGGGCGTAAAATCGTTCAGTACTTC.

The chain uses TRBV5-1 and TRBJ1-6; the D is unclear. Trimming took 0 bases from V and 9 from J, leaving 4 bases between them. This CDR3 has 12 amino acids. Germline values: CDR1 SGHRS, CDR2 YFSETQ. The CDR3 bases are TGCGCCAGCAGCTTGGGCGTTTCACCCCTCCACTTT. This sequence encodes CASSLGVSPLHF.

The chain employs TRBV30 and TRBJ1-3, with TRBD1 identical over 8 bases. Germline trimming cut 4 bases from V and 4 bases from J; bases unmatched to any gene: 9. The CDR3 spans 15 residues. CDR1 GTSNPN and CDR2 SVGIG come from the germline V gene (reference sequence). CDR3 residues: CAWTKLGTGGNTIYF. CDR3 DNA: TGTGCCTGGACCAAGTTGGGGACAGGAGGAAACACCATATATTTT.

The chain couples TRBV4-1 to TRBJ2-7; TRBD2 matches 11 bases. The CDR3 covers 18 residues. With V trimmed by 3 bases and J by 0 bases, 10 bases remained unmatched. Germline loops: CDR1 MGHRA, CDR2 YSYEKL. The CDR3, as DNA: TGCGCCAGCAGCCATCCTACCAGGACTAGCGGGTACTCCTACGAGCAGTACTTC. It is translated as CASSHPTRTSGYSYEQYF.

CDR3 DNA sequence: TGCGCCAGCAGCCAACTCCTAGCGGGAGCAGGGAATGAGCAGTTCTTC. Its protein product is CASSQLLAGAGNEQFF. The V and J genes are TRBV4-3 and TRBJ2-1; 10 bases agree with TRBD2. This CDR3 spans 16 amino acids. Germline lookup yields CDR1 LGHNA and CDR2 YSLEER. V lost 2 bases to trimming and J lost 7 bases; unmatched junction nucleotides: 8.

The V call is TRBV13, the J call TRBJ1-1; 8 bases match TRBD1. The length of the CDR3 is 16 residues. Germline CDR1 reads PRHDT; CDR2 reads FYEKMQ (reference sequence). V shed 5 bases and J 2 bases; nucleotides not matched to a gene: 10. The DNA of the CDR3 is TGTGCCAGCAGCCCCCGGTCCCCAGGGGGCAACACTGAAGCTTTCTTT. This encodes CASSPRSPGGNTEAFF.

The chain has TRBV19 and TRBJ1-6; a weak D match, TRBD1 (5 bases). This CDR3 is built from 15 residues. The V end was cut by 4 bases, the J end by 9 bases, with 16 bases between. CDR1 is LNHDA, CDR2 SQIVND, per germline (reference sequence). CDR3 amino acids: CASSREGASGSPLHF. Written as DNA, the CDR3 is TGTGCCAGTAGTAGGGAAGGGGCGAGTGGTTCACCCCTCCACTTT.

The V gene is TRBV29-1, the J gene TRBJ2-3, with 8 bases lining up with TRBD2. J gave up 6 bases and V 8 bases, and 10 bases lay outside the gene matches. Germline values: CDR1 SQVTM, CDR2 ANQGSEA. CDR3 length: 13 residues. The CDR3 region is CSSVPGLVDTQYF. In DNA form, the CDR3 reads TGCAGCTCCGTCCCGGGACTAGTGGATACGCAGTATTTT.

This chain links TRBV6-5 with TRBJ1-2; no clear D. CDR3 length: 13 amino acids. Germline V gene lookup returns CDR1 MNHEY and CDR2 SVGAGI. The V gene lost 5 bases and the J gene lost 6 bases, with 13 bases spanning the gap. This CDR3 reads CASSLSQSHGYTF. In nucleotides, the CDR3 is TGTGCCAGCAGTCTTAGCCAGTCCCATGGCTACACCTTC.

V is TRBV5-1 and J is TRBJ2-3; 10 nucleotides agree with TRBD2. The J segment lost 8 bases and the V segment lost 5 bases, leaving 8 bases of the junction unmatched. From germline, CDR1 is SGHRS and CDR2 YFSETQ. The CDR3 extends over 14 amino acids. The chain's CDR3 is CASRASGGPGTQYF. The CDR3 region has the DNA TGCGCCAGCAGAGCTAGCGGGGGCCCGGGTACGCAGTATTTT.

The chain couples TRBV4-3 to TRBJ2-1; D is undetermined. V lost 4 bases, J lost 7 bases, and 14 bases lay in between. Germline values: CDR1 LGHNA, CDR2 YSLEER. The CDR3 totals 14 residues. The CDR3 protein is CASSRSFSRNEQFF. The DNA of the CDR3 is TGCGCCAGCAGCCGGTCCTTCTCGCGAAATGAGCAGTTCTTC.

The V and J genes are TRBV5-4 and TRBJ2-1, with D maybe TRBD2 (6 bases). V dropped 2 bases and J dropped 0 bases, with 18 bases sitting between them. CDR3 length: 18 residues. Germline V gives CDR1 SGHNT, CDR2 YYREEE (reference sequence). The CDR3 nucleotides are TGTGCCAGCAGCTTCTCGGTTTCTAGCGAGAGCTCCTACAATGAGCAGTTCTTC. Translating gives CASSFSVSSESSYNEQFF.

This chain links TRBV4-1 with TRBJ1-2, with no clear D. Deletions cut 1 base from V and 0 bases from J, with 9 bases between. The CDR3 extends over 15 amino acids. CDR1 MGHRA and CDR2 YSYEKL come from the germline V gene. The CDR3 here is CASSQVQKSNYGYTF. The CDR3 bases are TGCGCCAGCAGCCAAGTACAGAAGTCTAACTATGGCTACACCTTC.

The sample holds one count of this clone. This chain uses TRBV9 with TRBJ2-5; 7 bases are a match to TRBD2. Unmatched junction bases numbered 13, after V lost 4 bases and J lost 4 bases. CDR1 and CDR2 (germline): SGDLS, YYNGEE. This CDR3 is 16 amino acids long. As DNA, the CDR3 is TGTGCCAGCAGCCCCTCCGGGGGAGGGCCATTAGAGACCCAGTACTTC. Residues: CASSPSGGGPLETQYF. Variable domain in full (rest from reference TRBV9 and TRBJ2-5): DSGVTQTPKHLITATGQRVTLRCSPRSGDLSVYWYQQSLDQGLQFLIQYYNGEERAKGNILERFSAQQFPDLHSELNLSSLELGDSALYFCASSPSGGGPLETQYFGPGTRLLVL.

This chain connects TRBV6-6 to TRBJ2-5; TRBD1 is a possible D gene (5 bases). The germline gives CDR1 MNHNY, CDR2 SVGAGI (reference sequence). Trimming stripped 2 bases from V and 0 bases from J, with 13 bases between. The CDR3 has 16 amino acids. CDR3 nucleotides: TGTGCCAGCAGTTACGGACACCGATCGAACCAAGAGACCCAGTACTTC. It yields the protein CASSYGHRSNQETQYF.

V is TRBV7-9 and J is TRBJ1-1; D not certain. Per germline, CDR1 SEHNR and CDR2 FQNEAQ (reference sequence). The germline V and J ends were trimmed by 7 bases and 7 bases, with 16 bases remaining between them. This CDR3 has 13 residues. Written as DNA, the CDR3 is TGTGCCAGCAATCCCGCATTGAGTGTTGAAGCTTTCTTT. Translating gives CASNPALSVEAFF.

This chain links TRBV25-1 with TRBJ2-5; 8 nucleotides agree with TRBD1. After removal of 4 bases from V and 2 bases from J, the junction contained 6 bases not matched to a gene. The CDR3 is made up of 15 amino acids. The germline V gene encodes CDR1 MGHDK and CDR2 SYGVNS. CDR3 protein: CASSGAGQAQETQYF. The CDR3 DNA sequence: TGTGCCAGCAGTGGGGCGGGACAGGCTCAAGAGACCCAGTACTTC. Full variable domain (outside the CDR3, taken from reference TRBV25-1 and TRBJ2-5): EADIYQTPRYLVIGTGKKITLECSQTMGHDKMYWYQQDPGMELHLIHYSYGVNSTEKGDLSSESTVSRIRTEHFPLTLESARPSHTSQYLCASSGAGQAQETQYFGPGTRLLVL.